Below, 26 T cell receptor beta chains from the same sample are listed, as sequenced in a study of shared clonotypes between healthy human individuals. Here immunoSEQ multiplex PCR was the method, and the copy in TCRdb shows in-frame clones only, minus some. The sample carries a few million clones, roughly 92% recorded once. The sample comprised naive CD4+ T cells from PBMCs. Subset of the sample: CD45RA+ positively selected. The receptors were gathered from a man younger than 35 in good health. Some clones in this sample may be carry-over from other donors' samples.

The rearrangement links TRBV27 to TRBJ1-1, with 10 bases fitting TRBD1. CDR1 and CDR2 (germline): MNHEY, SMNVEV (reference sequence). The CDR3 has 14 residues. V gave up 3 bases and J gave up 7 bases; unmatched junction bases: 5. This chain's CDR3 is CASSFGQGEGEAFF. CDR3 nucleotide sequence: TGTGCCAGCAGTTTTGGACAGGGGGAAGGTGAAGCTTTCTTT.

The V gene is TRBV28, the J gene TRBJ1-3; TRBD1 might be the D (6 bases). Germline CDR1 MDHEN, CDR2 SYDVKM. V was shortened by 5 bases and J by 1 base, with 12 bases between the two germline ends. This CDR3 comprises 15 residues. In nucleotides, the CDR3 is TGTGCCAGCAGTCCACAGGGAATATCTGGAAACACCATATATTTT. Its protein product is CASSPQGISGNTIYF.

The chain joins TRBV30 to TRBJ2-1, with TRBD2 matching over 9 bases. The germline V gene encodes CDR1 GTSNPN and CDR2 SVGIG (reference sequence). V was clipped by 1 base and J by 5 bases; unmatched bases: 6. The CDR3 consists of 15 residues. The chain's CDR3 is CAWSGPSGKHNEQFF. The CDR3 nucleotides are TGTGCCTGGAGTGGTCCTAGCGGGAAACACAATGAGCAGTTCTTC.

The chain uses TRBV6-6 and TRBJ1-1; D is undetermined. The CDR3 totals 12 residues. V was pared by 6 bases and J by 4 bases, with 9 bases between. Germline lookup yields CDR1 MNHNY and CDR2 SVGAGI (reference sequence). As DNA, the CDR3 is TGTGCCAGCAGGGATCGGAGCACTGAAGCTTTCTTT. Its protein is CASRDRSTEAFF.

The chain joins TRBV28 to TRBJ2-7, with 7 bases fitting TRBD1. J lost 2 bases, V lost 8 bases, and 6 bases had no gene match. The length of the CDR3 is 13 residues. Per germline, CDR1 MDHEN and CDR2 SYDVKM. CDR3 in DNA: TGTGCCAGCTTGCGGACAGGTCCCTACGAGCAGTACTTC. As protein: CASLRTGPYEQYF.

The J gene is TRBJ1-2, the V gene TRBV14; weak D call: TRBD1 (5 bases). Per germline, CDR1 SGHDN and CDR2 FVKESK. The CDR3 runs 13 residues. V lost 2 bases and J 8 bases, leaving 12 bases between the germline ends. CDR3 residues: CASSQRAGSGYTF. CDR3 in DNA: TGTGCCAGCAGCCAACGGGCAGGGAGCGGCTACACCTTC.

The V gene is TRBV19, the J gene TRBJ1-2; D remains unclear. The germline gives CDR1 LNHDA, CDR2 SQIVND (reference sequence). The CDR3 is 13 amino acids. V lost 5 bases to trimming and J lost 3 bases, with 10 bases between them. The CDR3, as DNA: TGTGCCAGTAGTCGCTTCGTAGACTATGGCTACACCTTC. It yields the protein CASSRFVDYGYTF.

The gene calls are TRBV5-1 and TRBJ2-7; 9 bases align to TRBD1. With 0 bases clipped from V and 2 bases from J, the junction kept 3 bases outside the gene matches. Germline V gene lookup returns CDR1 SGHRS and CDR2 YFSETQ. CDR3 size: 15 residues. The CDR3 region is CASSLDRGQTYEQYF. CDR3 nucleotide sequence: TGCGCCAGCAGCTTGGACAGGGGGCAGACCTACGAGCAGTACTTC.

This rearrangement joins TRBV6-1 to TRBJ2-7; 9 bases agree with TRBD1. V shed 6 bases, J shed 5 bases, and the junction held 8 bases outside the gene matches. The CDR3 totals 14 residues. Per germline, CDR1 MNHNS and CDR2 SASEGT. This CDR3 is CASRMGQGAHEQYF. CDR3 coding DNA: TGTGCCAGCAGGATGGGACAGGGAGCCCACGAGCAGTACTTC.

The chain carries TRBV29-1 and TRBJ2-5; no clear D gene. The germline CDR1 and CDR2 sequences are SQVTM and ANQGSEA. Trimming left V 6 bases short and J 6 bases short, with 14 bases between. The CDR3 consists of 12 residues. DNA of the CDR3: TGCAGCGTGGCACTGGACCCAAAGACCCAGTACTTC. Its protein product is CSVALDPKTQYF.

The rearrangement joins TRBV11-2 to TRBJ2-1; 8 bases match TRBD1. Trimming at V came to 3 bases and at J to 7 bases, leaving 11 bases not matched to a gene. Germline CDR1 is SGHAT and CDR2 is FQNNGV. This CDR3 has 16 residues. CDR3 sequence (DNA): TGTGCCAGCAGCTTCGGGGGAGCAGGGGGCGAAAATGAGCAGTTCTTC. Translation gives CASSFGGAGGENEQFF.

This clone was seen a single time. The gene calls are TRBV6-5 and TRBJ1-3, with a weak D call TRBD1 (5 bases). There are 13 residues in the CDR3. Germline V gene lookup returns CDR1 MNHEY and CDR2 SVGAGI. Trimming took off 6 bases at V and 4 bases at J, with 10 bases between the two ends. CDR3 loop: CASRVRGGNTIYF. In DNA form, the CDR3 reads TGTGCCAGCAGAGTGAGGGGAGGAAACACCATATATTTT.

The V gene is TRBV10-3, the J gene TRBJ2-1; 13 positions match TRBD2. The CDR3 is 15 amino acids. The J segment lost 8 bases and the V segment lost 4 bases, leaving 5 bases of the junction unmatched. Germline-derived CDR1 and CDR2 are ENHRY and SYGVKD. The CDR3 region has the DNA TGTGCCATCAGTGTTGGACTAGCGGGAGTTGATGAGCAGTTCTTC. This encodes CAISVGLAGVDEQFF.

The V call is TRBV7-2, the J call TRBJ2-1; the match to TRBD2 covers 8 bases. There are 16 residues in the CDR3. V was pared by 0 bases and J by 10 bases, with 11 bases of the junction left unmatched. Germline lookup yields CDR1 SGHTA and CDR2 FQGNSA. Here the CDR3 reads CASSLARAGGAGEQFF. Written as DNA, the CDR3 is TGTGCCAGCAGCTTAGCGCGGGCGGGAGGAGCCGGGGAGCAGTTCTTC.

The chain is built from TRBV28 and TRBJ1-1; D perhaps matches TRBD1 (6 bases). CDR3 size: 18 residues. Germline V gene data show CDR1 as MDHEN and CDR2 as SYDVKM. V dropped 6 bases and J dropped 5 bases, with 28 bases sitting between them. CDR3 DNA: TGTGCCAGCAGCCCCCCCCAGGGGCAGGGAAGAGGACTAACTGAAGCTTTCTTT. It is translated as CASSPPQGQGRGLTEAFF.

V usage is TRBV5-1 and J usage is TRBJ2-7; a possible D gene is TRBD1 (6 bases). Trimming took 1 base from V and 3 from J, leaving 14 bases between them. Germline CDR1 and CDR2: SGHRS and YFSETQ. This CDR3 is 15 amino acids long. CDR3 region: CASSLYADRSYEQYF. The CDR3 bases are TGCGCCAGCAGCTTGTATGCCGACAGGAGCTACGAGCAGTACTTC. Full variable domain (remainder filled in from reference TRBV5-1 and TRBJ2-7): KAGVTQTPRYLIKTRGQQVTLSCSPISGHRSVSWYQQTPGQGLQFLFEYFSETQRNKGNFPGRFSGRQFSNSRSEMNVSTLELGDSALYLCASSLYADRSYEQYFGPGTRLTVT.

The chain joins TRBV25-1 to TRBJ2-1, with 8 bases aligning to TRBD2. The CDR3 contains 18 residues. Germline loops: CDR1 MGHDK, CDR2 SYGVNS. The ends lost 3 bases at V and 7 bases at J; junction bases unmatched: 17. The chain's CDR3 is CASSDPQGVSGSGNEQFF. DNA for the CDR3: TGTGCCAGCAGTGATCCCCAAGGGGTGAGCGGGAGTGGTAATGAGCAGTTCTTC.

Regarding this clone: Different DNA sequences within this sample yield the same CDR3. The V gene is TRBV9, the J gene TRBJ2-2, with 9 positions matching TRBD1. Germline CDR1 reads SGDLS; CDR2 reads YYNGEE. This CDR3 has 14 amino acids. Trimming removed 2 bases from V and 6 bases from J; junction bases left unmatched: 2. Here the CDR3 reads CASSVDRGSGELFF. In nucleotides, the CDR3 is TGTGCCAGCAGCGTGGACAGGGGATCCGGGGAGCTGTTTTTT.

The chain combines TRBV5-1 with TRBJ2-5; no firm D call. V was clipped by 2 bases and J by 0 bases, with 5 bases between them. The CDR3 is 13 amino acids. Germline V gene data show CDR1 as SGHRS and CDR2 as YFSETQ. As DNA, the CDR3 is TGCGCCAGCAGCTTCCAGTACCAAGAGACCCAGTACTTC. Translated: CASSFQYQETQYF.

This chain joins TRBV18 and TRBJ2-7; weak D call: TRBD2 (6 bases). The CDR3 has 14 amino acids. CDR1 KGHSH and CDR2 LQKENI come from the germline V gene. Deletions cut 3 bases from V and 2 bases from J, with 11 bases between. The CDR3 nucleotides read TGTGCCAGCTCACCGGGACTTAACACCTACGAGCAGTACTTC. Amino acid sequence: CASSPGLNTYEQYF.

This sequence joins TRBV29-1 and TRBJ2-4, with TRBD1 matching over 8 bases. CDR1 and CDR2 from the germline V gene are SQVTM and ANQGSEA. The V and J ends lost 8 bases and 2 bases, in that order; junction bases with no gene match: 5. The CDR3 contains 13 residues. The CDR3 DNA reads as TGCAGCACCCGACAGGGGACCAAAAACATTCAGTACTTC. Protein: CSTRQGTKNIQYF.

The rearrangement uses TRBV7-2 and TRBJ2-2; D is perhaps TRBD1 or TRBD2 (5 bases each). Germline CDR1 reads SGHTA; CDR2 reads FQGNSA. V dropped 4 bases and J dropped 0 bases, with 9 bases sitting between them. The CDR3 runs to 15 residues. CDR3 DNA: TGTGCCAGCAGCTATAAGGGACCGAACACCGGGGAGCTGTTTTTT. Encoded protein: CASSYKGPNTGELFF.

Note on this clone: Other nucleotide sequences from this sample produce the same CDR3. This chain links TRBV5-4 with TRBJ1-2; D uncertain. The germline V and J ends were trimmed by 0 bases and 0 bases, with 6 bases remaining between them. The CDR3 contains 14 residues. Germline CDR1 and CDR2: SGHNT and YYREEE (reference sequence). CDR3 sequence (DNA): TGTGCCAGCAGCTTGGTGGGCGCTAACTATGGCTACACCTTC. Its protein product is CASSLVGANYGYTF.

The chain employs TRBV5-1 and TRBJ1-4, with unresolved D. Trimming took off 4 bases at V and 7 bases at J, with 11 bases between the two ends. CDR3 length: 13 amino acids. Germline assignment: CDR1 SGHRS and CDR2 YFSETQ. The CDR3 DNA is TGCGCCAGCAGCCAGGATATGGGTGAAAAACTGTTTTTT. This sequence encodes CASSQDMGEKLFF.

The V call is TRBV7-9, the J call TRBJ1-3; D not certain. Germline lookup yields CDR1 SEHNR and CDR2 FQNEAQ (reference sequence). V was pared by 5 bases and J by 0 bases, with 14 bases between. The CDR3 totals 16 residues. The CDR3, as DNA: TGTGCCAGCAGCCCCCCCCGGGTCCTCTCTGGAAACACCATATATTTT. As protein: CASSPPRVLSGNTIYF.

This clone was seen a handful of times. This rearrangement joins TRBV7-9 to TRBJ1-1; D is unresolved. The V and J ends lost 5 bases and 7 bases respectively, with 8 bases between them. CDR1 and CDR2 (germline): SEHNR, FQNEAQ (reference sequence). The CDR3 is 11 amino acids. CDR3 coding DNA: TGTGCCAGCAGCCAACAGTATGAAGCTTTCTTT. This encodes CASSQQYEAFF.